The 20 T cell receptor beta chains presented below share a single source sample, sequenced in a study of blood T cell repertoires in COVID-19. The data were produced by immunoSEQ multiplex PCR, yet TCRdb's version contains in-frame clones alone and is incomplete. The sample lists 30,000 to 35,000 clones; roughly 80% were seen once. Input material: peripheral blood. The receptors here all came from a woman aged 60-70 years with acute or convalescent COVID-19.

This clone was seen a few times. The DNA of the CDR3 is TGTGCCAGCAGTTTATCTGGGACTTTCAATGAGCAGTTCTTC. Translation gives CASSLSGTFNEQFF. This chain joins TRBV27 and TRBJ2-1; possible D gene TRBD2, 6 bases. Germline V gene sequence: CDR1 MNHEY, CDR2 SMNVEV (reference sequence). This CDR3 is 14 amino acids long. Trimming removed 0 bases from V and 6 bases from J, with 9 bases in between.

This chain uses TRBV27 with TRBJ2-7, with 7 bases lining up with TRBD2. Trimming cost V 5 bases and J 3 bases; bases outside gene matches: 1. CDR1 and CDR2 from the germline V gene are MNHEY and SMNVEV (reference sequence). The CDR3 runs 12 residues. The chain's CDR3 is CASSPGGYEQYF. In DNA form, the CDR3 reads TGTGCCAGCAGTCCGGGGGGCTACGAGCAGTACTTC.

This CDR3 is CATESGTGTDTQYF. The CDR3, as DNA: TGTGCCACCGAGAGCGGTACTGGCACAGATACGCAGTATTTT. The chain employs TRBV24-1 and TRBJ2-3; D is possibly TRBD2 (5 bases). Trimming removed 9 bases at V and 1 base at J, with 13 bases between. This CDR3 has 14 amino acids. The germline V gene encodes CDR1 KGHDR and CDR2 SFDVKD.

This clone turned up a few times. This chain links TRBV3-1 (or the pseudogene TRBV3-2) with TRBJ2-5, with D possibly matching TRBD2 (5 bases). CDR1 is LGHDT and CDR2 is YNNKEL in the germline V gene (reference sequence). This CDR3 contains 16 residues. With 3 bases removed from V and 1 base from J, the gap between germline ends came to 15 bases. The CDR3 is CASSHDLAGSQETQYF. The CDR3 DNA follows: TGTGCCAGCAGCCATGACCTAGCTGGGAGCCAAGAGACCCAGTACTTC.

CDR3 sequence: CASEPGNTIYF. The CDR3 nucleotides read TGTGCCAGCGAGCCTGGAAACACCATATATTTT. The V gene is TRBV7-9, the J gene TRBJ1-3; no clear D. Germline V CDR1 and CDR2: SEHNR, FQNEAQ (reference sequence). V dropped 8 bases and J dropped 2 bases, with 4 bases sitting between them. The CDR3 is 11 amino acids.

The chain is built from TRBV5-1 and TRBJ1-2; D may be TRBD1 (6 bases). This CDR3 spans 18 amino acids. Germline values: CDR1 SGHRS, CDR2 YFSETQ. V lost 0 bases and J lost 0, with 18 bases in between. Here the CDR3 DNA reads TGCGCCAGCAGCTTGGGAACCGGGACAAGGGTCGCTAACTATGGCTACACCTTC. It codes for CASSLGTGTRVANYGYTF. Variable domain in full (rest from reference TRBV5-1 and TRBJ1-2): KAGVTQTPRYLIKTRGQQVTLSCSPISGHRSVSWYQQTPGQGLQFLFEYFSETQRNKGNFPGRFSGRQFSNSRSEMNVSTLELGDSALYLCASSLGTGTRVANYGYTFGSGTRLTVV.

This clone has only one observation. The J gene is TRBJ2-5, the V gene TRBV2; possible D gene TRBD1, 6 bases. Germline assignment: CDR1 SNHLY and CDR2 FYNNEI. This CDR3 is 13 amino acids long. The V end was cut by 6 bases, the J end by 2 bases, with 10 bases between. The CDR3 coding sequence is TGTGCCAGCAGCGGACAGCCTCAAGAGACCCAGTACTTC. Protein sequence: CASSGQPQETQYF.

The chain joins TRBV2 to TRBJ1-5, with D possibly TRBD1 on 5 matching bases. The V gene's germline CDR1 is SNHLY and CDR2 FYNNEI. Between the trimmed V and J ends, which lost 7 bases and 5 bases, there was a span of 15 bases. This CDR3 is built from 14 residues. The CDR3 loop reads CASMEGTYDQPQHF. In DNA, the CDR3 is TGTGCCAGCATGGAGGGGACCTACGATCAGCCCCAGCATTTT.

The V call is TRBV29-1, the J call TRBJ1-3; D is unresolved. The CDR3 is made up of 12 amino acids. Trimming stripped 6 bases from V and 4 bases from J, with 10 bases between. Germline CDR1 and CDR2: SQVTM and ANQGSEA. CDR3 DNA sequence: TGCAGCGTGAGGACTCCAGGAAACACCATATATTTT. Translating gives CSVRTPGNTIYF.

This rearrangement joins TRBV7-9 to TRBJ1-4; possibly TRBD1 for D (6 bases). V gave up 2 bases and J gave up 7 bases, with 14 bases separating them. The germline V gene encodes CDR1 SEHNR and CDR2 FQNEAQ (reference sequence). This CDR3 comprises 15 residues. CDR3 in DNA: TGTGCCAGCAGCTTAACAGGGTCTACGAGTGAAAAACTGTTTTTT. It encodes CASSLTGSTSEKLFF.

This clone has just a few counts. The chain combines TRBV9 with TRBJ2-7; a weak D match, TRBD2 (7 bases). Trimming left V 0 bases short and J 5 bases short, with 15 bases between. The CDR3 covers 15 residues. CDR1 SGDLS and CDR2 YYNGEE come from the germline V gene. CDR3 residues: CASSVGTGGGDEQYF. In DNA, the CDR3 is TGTGCCAGCAGCGTAGGAACAGGCGGGGGCGACGAGCAGTACTTC.

The chain couples TRBV19 to TRBJ1-1; D is unresolved. Germline V gene sequence: CDR1 LNHDA, CDR2 SQIVND (reference sequence). V was shortened by 5 bases and J by 3 bases, with 10 bases between the two germline ends. This CDR3 contains 13 residues. CDR3 DNA: TGTGCCAGTAGTTTGGGGAGAGACACTGAAGCTTTCTTT. Amino acids: CASSLGRDTEAFF.

The V and J genes are TRBV19 and TRBJ2-1; 11 bases map to TRBD2. V lost 5 bases to trimming and J lost 4 bases; unmatched junction nucleotides: 4. Germline V CDR1 and CDR2: LNHDA, SQIVND (reference sequence). The CDR3 is made up of 15 amino acids. The CDR3 loop reads CASSSSGGLYNEQFF. DNA for the CDR3: TGTGCCAGTAGTTCTAGCGGGGGGTTATACAATGAGCAGTTCTTC.

The chain has TRBV10-2 and TRBJ2-3; D uncertain. V lost 7 bases, J lost 0 bases, and 11 bases lay in between. The CDR3 is 14 residues long. From germline, CDR1 is WSHSY and CDR2 SAAADI. In DNA form, the CDR3 reads TGCGCCAGCAAGGCCGGAGCTAGCACAGATACGCAGTATTTT. It codes for CASKAGASTDTQYF.

This clone was recorded once. In nucleotides, the CDR3 is TGTGCCAGCAGTTCGGAAGAGACAGGGCGGAATGAAAAACTGTTTTTT. This codes for CASSSEETGRNEKLFF. The chain uses TRBV27 and TRBJ1-4, with 7 bases matching TRBD1. The CDR3 consists of 16 residues. Germline trimming cut 4 bases from V and 5 bases from J; bases unmatched to any gene: 10. The germline gives CDR1 MNHEY, CDR2 SMNVEV (reference sequence).

This chain links TRBV27 with TRBJ1-5; D is perhaps TRBD1 (5 bases). The CDR3 has 14 residues. Germline V gene data show CDR1 as MNHEY and CDR2 as SMNVEV (reference sequence). The V end lost 4 bases, the J end lost 2 bases, and 9 bases lay between the germline ends. The CDR3, as DNA: TGTGCCAGCAGTTCTATCAGGGGCAATCAGCCCCAGCATTTT. This codes for CASSSIRGNQPQHF.

V usage is TRBV5-6 and J usage is TRBJ1-2; 8 nucleotides match TRBD1. This CDR3 has 14 amino acids. Trimming at V came to 0 bases and at J to 8 bases, leaving 6 bases not matched to a gene. Germline assignment: CDR1 SGHDT and CDR2 YYEEEE. Here the CDR3 DNA reads TGTGCCAGCAGCTTGGCAGGGGGCGGAGGAGGCTACACCTTC. This codes for CASSLAGGGGGYTF.

The rearrangement uses TRBV2 and TRBJ1-5; 7 positions match TRBD1. Losses at the gene ends were 2 bases for V and 11 bases for J; bases not matched to a gene: 12. Germline values: CDR1 SNHLY, CDR2 FYNNEI. This CDR3 region has 15 residues. The CDR3 DNA reads TGTGCCAGCAGTGAAAGTAGGACAGGAAGCCCAGCCCAGCATTTT. It yields the protein CASSESRTGSPAQHF.

V and J are TRBV6-1 and TRBJ1-1, with D possibly being TRBD1 (5 bases). CDR3 length: 12 residues. Germline V gives CDR1 MNHNS, CDR2 SASEGT. Trimming removed 7 bases from V and 3 bases from J, with 9 bases in between. The CDR3 DNA follows: TGTGCCAGCACCCCCAGGGACACTGAAGCTTTCTTT. It yields the protein CASTPRDTEAFF.

V is TRBV6-1 and J is TRBJ2-4; perhaps TRBD1 as D (5 bases). The ends were cut back, 3 bases at V and 7 bases at J, with 10 bases in the middle. CDR1 and CDR2 (germline): MNHNS, SASEGT. CDR3 length: 13 amino acids. CDR3 in DNA: TGTGCCAGCAGTGAGCAGGGTAGGAACATTCAGTACTTC. Its protein product is CASSEQGRNIQYF.